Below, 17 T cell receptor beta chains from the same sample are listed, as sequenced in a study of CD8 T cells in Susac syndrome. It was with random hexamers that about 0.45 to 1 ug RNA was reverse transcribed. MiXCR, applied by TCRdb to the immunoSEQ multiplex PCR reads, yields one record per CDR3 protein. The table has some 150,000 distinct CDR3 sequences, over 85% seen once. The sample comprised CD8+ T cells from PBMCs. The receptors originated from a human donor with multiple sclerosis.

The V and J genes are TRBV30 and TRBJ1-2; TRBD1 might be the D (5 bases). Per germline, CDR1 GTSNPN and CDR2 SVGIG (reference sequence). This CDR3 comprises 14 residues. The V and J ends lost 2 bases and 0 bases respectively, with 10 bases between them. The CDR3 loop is CAWSHRIPNYGYTF. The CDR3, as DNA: TGTGCCTGGAGTCACAGGATTCCTAACTATGGCTACACCTTC. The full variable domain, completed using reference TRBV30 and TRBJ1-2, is SQTIHQWPATLVQPVGSPLSLECTVEGTSNPNLYWYRQAAGRGLQLLFYSVGIGQISSEVPQNLSASRPQDRQFILSSKKLLLSDSGFYLCAWSHRIPNYGYTFGSGTRLTVV.

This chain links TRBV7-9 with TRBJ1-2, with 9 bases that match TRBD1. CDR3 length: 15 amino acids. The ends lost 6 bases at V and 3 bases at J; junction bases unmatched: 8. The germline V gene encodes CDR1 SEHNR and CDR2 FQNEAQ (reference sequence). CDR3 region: CASSDSQGAYYGYTF. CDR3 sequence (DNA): TGTGCCAGCAGTGATTCACAGGGGGCTTACTATGGCTACACCTTC.

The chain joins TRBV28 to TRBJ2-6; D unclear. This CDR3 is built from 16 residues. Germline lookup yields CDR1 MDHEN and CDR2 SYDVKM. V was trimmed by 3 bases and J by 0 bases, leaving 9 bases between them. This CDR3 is CASSFGEASGANVLTF. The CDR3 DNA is TGTGCCAGCAGTTTTGGAGAAGCCTCTGGGGCCAACGTCCTGACTTTC. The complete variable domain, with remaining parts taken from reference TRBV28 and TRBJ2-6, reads DVKVTQSSRYLVKRTGEKVFLECVQDMDHENMFWYRQDPGLGLRLIYFSYDVKMKEKGDIPEGYSVSREKKERFSLILESASTNQTSMYLCASSFGEASGANVLTFGAGSRLTVL.

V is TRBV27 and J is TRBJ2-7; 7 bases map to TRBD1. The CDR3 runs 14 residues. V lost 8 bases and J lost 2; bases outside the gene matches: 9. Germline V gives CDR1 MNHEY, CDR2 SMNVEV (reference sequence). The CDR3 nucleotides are TGTGCCAGCCGTTCCGGGACAGAAGCCTACGAGCAGTACTTC. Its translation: CASRSGTEAYEQYF.

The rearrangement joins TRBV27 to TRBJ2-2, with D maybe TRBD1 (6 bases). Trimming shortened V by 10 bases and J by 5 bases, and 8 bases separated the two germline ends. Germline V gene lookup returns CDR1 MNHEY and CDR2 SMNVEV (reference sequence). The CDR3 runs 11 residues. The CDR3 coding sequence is TGTGCCACAGGGGCTACCGGGGAGCTGTTTTTT. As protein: CATGATGELFF.

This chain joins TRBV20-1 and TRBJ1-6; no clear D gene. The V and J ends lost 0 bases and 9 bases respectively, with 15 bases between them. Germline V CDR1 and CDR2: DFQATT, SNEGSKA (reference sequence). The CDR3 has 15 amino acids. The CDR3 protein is CSARDEGRRGSPLHF. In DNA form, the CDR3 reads TGCAGTGCTAGAGATGAGGGTCGTCGAGGTTCACCCCTCCACTTT.

This chain's CDR3 is CASSLEGKGSYEQYF. In DNA form, the CDR3 reads TGTGCCAGCAGCTTAGAAGGGAAAGGGTCCTACGAGCAGTACTTC. V usage is TRBV7-6 and J usage is TRBJ2-7; no reliable D call. This CDR3 has 15 amino acids. The V gene's germline CDR1 is SGHVS and CDR2 FNYEAQ. V lost 1 base and J lost 1, with 11 bases in between.

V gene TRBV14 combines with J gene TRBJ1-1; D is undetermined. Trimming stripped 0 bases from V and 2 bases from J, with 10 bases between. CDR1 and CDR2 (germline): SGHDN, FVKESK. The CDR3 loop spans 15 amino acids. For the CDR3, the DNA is TGTGCCAGCAGCCAAGAGACCCACTCAAACACTGAAGCTTTCTTT. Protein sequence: CASSQETHSNTEAFF. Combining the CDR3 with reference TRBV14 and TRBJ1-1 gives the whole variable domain EAGVTQFPSHSVIEKGQTVTLRCDPISGHDNLYWYRRVMGKEIKFLLHFVKESKQDESGMPNNRFLAERTGGTYSTLKVQPAELEDSGVYFCASSQETHSNTEAFFGQGTRLTVV.

CDR3 region: CASGRSPNYGYTF. The CDR3 region has the DNA TGTGCCAGCGGCAGAAGTCCTAACTATGGCTACACCTTC. This chain links TRBV9 with TRBJ1-2, with no clear D. Between the trimmed V and J ends, which lost 7 bases and 0 bases, there was a span of 10 bases. Germline loops: CDR1 SGDLS, CDR2 YYNGEE. This CDR3 is 13 amino acids long.

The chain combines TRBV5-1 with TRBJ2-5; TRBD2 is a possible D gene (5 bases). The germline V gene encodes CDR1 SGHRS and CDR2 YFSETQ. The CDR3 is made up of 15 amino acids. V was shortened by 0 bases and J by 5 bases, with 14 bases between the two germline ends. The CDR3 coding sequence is TGCGCCAGCAGCTTGGAGGGCCGCCCGGGGGAGACCCAGTACTTC. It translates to CASSLEGRPGETQYF.

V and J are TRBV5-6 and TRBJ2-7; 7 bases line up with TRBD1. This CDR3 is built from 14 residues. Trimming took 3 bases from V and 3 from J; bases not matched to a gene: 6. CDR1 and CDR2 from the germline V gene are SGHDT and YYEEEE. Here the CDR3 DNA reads TGTGCCAGCAGCTCCGGGACAGCCGGCTACGAGCAGTACTTC. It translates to CASSSGTAGYEQYF.

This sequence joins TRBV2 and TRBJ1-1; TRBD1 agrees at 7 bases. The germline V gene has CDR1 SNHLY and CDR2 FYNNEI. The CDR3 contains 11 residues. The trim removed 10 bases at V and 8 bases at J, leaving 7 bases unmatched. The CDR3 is CATVLDREAFF. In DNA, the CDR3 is TGTGCCACCGTCCTGGACAGGGAAGCTTTCTTT.

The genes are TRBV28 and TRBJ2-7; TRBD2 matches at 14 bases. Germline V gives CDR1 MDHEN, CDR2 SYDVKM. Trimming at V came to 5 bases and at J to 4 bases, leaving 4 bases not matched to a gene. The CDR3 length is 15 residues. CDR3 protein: CASSQGLAGVYEQYF. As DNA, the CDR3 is TGTGCCAGCAGTCAGGGACTAGCGGGGGTTTACGAGCAGTACTTC. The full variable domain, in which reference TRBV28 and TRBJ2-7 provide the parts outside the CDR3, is DVKVTQSSRYLVKRTGEKVFLECVQDMDHENMFWYRQDPGLGLRLIYFSYDVKMKEKGDIPEGYSVSREKKERFSLILESASTNQTSMYLCASSQGLAGVYEQYFGPGTRLTVT.

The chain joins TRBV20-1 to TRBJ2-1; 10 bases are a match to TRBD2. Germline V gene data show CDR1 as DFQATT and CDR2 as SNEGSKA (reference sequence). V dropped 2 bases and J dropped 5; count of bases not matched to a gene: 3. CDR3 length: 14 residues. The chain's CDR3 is CSARWLAGDNEQFF. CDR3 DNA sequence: TGCAGTGCTAGATGGCTAGCGGGGGACAATGAGCAGTTCTTC.

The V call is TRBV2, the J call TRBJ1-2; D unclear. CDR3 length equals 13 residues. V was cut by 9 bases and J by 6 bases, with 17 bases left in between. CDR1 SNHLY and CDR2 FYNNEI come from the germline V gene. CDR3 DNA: TGTGCCAGTAGGCCCGAACCCCGGGATGGCTACACCTTC. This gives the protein CASRPEPRDGYTF.

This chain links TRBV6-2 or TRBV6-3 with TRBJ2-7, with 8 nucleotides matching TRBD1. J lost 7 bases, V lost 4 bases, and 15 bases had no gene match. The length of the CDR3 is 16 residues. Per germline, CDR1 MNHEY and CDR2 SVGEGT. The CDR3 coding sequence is TGTGCCAGCAGTTCCCCCGGGGACAGGAGGTCGTGGGAGCAGTACTTC. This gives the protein CASSSPGDRRSWEQYF.

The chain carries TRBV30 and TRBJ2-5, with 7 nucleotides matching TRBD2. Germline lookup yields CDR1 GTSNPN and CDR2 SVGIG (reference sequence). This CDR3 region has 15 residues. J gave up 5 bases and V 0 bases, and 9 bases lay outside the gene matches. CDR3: CAWSVGSGRGETQYF. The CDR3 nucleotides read TGTGCCTGGAGTGTTGGTAGCGGGCGCGGGGAGACCCAGTACTTC.